The 21 T cell receptor beta chains given below trace back to one sample, sequenced in a study of T cell changes during pregnancy in multiple sclerosis. Here immunoSEQ multiplex PCR was the method, and the copy in TCRdb shows in-frame clones only, minus some. The table lists around 77,000 clones, about nine tenths of them singletons. The input for sequencing was peripheral blood, taken in the third trimester of pregnancy. The receptor source for this set is a female donor in good health, enrolled as a control in a pregnancy study.

The chain couples TRBV5-1 to TRBJ2-1; 7 nucleotides match TRBD1. Germline CDR1 and CDR2: SGHRS and YFSETQ. V shed 4 bases, J shed 6 bases, and the junction held 7 bases outside the gene matches. The CDR3 covers 14 residues. The DNA of the CDR3 is TGCGCCAGCAGCCAACGCGCAGGGGGCAATGAGCAGTTCTTC. Translation gives CASSQRAGGNEQFF.

V and J are TRBV2 and TRBJ1-1; a weak D match, TRBD1 (5 bases). V lost 4 bases and J 10 bases, leaving 19 bases between the germline ends. The CDR3 has 14 amino acids. Germline CDR1 is SNHLY and CDR2 is FYNNEI. The CDR3 spells CASSVQGGGEGAFF. The CDR3 region has the DNA TGTGCCAGCAGTGTCCAGGGCGGTGGGGAGGGAGCTTTCTTT.

The rearrangement joins TRBV30 to TRBJ1-1; 11 bases fit TRBD1. Trimming cost V 0 bases and J 4 bases; bases outside gene matches: 4. Germline lookup yields CDR1 GTSNPN and CDR2 SVGIG (reference sequence). The CDR3 runs to 15 residues. CDR3 nucleotide sequence: TGTGCCTGGAGTGTAGGGGGGACAGGGGGCACTGAAGCTTTCTTT. This translates into CAWSVGGTGGTEAFF.

The chain employs TRBV6-1 and TRBJ2-4; 16 bases map to TRBD2. CDR1 is MNHNS, CDR2 SASEGT, per germline. Unmatched junction bases numbered 6, after V lost 0 bases and J lost 4 bases. This CDR3 spans 19 amino acids. The CDR3 DNA reads as TGTGCCAGCAGTGAAGCTACCGGGACTAGCGGGGGGGCAAAAAACATTCAGTACTTC. Its translation is CASSEATGTSGGAKNIQYF.

The gene calls are TRBV7-9 and TRBJ2-7, with D tentatively TRBD1 (5 bases). The CDR3 consists of 15 residues. V was clipped by 3 bases and J by 1 base, with 13 bases between them. Germline loops: CDR1 SEHNR, CDR2 FQNEAQ (reference sequence). The CDR3 protein is CASSFTRVFSYEQYF. The CDR3 DNA sequence: TGTGCCAGCAGCTTTACCAGGGTATTTTCCTACGAGCAGTACTTC.

The CDR3 DNA reads as TGTGCCAGCAGTGAAGCCGGGACAGGGGGCTACGAGCAGTACTTC. The encoded protein is CASSEAGTGGYEQYF. The genes are TRBV6-1 and TRBJ2-7; the match to TRBD1 covers 11 bases. The germline CDR1 and CDR2 sequences are MNHNS and SASEGT. V dropped 0 bases and J dropped 3; count of bases not matched to a gene: 1. The CDR3 is 15 residues long.

CDR3 residues: CASSITYLASGELFF. The CDR3 DNA follows: TGTGCCAGCAGCATCACCTACCTAGCGTCCGGGGAGCTGTTTTTT. The chain recombines TRBV11-1 with TRBJ2-2; D possibly corresponds to TRBD2 (6 bases). The CDR3 is 15 amino acids. V was clipped by 5 bases and J by 6 bases, with 16 bases between them. Germline values: CDR1 SGHAT, CDR2 FQDESV (reference sequence).

This rearrangement joins TRBV7-2 to TRBJ1-1; 7 nucleotides line up with TRBD1. CDR3 length: 17 amino acids. J gave up 6 bases and V 7 bases, and 20 bases lay outside the gene matches. Germline values: CDR1 SGHTA, CDR2 FQGNSA. CDR3 in amino acids: CASTPSYRGSIWAEAFF. For the CDR3, the DNA is TGTGCCAGCACCCCCTCCTACAGGGGATCGATATGGGCTGAAGCTTTCTTT.

The J gene is TRBJ2-1, the V gene TRBV7-9, with 7 bases fitting TRBD1. There are 15 residues in the CDR3. Germline V CDR1 and CDR2: SEHNR, FQNEAQ (reference sequence). Trimming cost V 3 bases and J 6 bases; bases outside gene matches: 8. The CDR3 nucleotides read TGTGCCAGCAGCTTCCCGGGACAGTCCCCCAATGAGCAGTTCTTC. Translation gives CASSFPGQSPNEQFF. The entire variable domain, with the rest obtained from reference TRBV7-9 and TRBJ2-1, is as follows: DTGVSQNPRHKITKRGQNVTFRCDPISEHNRLYWYRQTLGQGPEFLTYFQNEAQLEKSRLLSDRFSAERPKGSFSTLEIQRTEQGDSAMYLCASSFPGQSPNEQFFGPGTRLTVL.

The genes are TRBV7-8 and TRBJ2-5; 7 bases map to TRBD1. Germline-derived CDR1 and CDR2 are SGHVS and FQNEAQ. The CDR3 consists of 14 residues. The ends lost 5 bases at V and 5 bases at J; junction bases unmatched: 8. CDR3 sequence reads: CASSQNRGWETQYF. CDR3 coding DNA: TGTGCCAGCAGCCAAAACAGGGGCTGGGAGACCCAGTACTTC.

The V and J genes are TRBV7-9 and TRBJ1-2, with no clear D. The V end lost 1 base, the J end lost 4 bases, and 13 bases lay between the germline ends. Per the germline V gene, CDR1 is SEHNR and CDR2 is FQNEAQ (reference sequence). CDR3 length equals 15 residues. The chain's CDR3 is CASSLDSLLGYGYTF. The CDR3, as DNA: TGTGCCAGCAGCTTAGACAGTTTGCTCGGCTATGGCTACACCTTC.

The V and J genes are TRBV18 and TRBJ2-7, with 10 bases that match TRBD1. The germline V gene encodes CDR1 KGHSH and CDR2 LQKENI. The CDR3 has 15 amino acids. The trim removed 3 bases at V and 7 bases at J, leaving 9 bases unmatched. The CDR3 nucleotides are TGTGCCAGCTCACCGGGACAGGGGAAGGGGATGGAGCAGTACTTC. This encodes CASSPGQGKGMEQYF.

Written as DNA, the CDR3 is TGTGCCAGCAGCCGAGACAGGGCCGCCTACGAGCAGTACTTC. Residues: CASSRDRAAYEQYF. The chain is built from TRBV7-9 and TRBJ2-7, with 7 bases aligning to TRBD1. The CDR3 length is 14 residues. Germline assignment: CDR1 SEHNR and CDR2 FQNEAQ (reference sequence). Trimming at V came to 5 bases and at J to 2 bases, leaving 6 bases not matched to a gene.

The rearrangement links TRBV25-1 to TRBJ1-6; 7 bases map to TRBD1. The ends lost 1 base at V and 1 base at J; junction bases unmatched: 7. The CDR3 is made up of 18 amino acids. Germline CDR1 and CDR2: MGHDK and SYGVNS. CDR3 amino acids: CASSESKGANSYNSPLHF. CDR3 nucleotides: TGTGCCAGCAGTGAATCTAAGGGGGCAAATTCCTATAATTCACCCCTCCACTTT.

The rearrangement links TRBV5-6 to TRBJ2-5, with a possible D match to TRBD1 (5 bases). V was cut by 0 bases and J by 3 bases, with 6 bases left in between. The germline V gene encodes CDR1 SGHDT and CDR2 YYEEEE. The CDR3 is made up of 13 amino acids. CDR3 nucleotide sequence: TGTGCCAGCAGCTTGGCGACAGAAGAGACCCAGTACTTC. It codes for CASSLATEETQYF. The full variable domain, its missing parts supplied by reference TRBV5-6 and TRBJ2-5, is DAGVTQSPTHLIKTRGQQVTLRCSPKSGHDTVSWYQQALGQGPQFIFQYYEEEERQRGNFPDRFSGHQFPNYSSELNVNALLLGDSALYLCASSLATEETQYFGPGTRLLVL.

The V call is TRBV18, the J call TRBJ1-2; D unclear. Trimming took 6 bases from V and 6 from J, leaving 17 bases between them. Germline values: CDR1 KGHSH, CDR2 LQKENI. There are 14 residues in the CDR3. CDR3 loop: CASSTREDENGYTF. The CDR3 DNA is TGTGCCAGCTCTACCAGAGAGGATGAGAATGGCTACACCTTC. The full variable domain, in which reference TRBV18 and TRBJ1-2 provide the parts outside the CDR3, is NAGVMQNPRHLVRRRGQEARLRCSPMKGHSHVYWYRQLPEEGLKFMVYLQKENIIDESGMPKERFSAEFPKEGPSILRIQQVVRGDSAAYFCASSTREDENGYTFGSGTRLTVV.

J is TRBJ1-5 and V is TRBV5-5, with 7 bases that match TRBD1. The CDR3 totals 15 residues. V shed 0 bases and J 3 bases; nucleotides not matched to a gene: 3. Germline V gene sequence: CDR1 SGHKS, CDR2 YYEKEE (reference sequence). The CDR3 DNA reads as TGTGCCAGCAGCTTGGTGGGACAGAACAATCAGCCCCAGCATTTT. It codes for CASSLVGQNNQPQHF.

V gene TRBV5-1 combines with J gene TRBJ2-1, with 7 bases lining up with TRBD2. V dropped 4 bases and J dropped 4; count of bases not matched to a gene: 11. The CDR3 extends over 16 amino acids. Germline CDR1 reads SGHRS; CDR2 reads YFSETQ. The CDR3, as DNA: TGCGCCAGCAGCAACCCCCGGGCTAGCGGATACAATGAGCAGTTCTTC. Amino acids: CASSNPRASGYNEQFF.

CDR3 DNA sequence: TGTGCCAGTTGGACAGGCTATTGGAACACTGAAGCTTTCTTT. Its translation: CASWTGYWNTEAFF. The genes are TRBV6-5 and TRBJ1-1, with TRBD1 matching 7 bases. The CDR3 consists of 14 residues. In germline, CDR1 is MNHEY, CDR2 SVGAGI. V lost 9 bases, J lost 1 base, and 8 bases stayed unmatched.

The J gene is TRBJ1-2, the V gene TRBV19, with D possibly matching TRBD1 (6 bases). CDR3 size: 14 residues. The germline CDR1 and CDR2 sequences are LNHDA and SQIVND (reference sequence). Trimming pared 3 bases from V and 4 bases from J, leaving 12 bases between. The CDR3 DNA is TGTGCCAGTAGTATCCGGGACACCCCCTATGGCTACACCTTC. It encodes CASSIRDTPYGYTF.

The V gene is TRBV11-2, the J gene TRBJ2-3, with 8 positions matching TRBD2. The germline V gene has CDR1 SGHAT and CDR2 FQNNGV. The CDR3 runs to 15 residues. J lost 2 bases, V lost 5 bases, and 6 bases had no gene match. CDR3 amino acids: CASSLRGADTDTQYF. The DNA of the CDR3 is TGTGCCAGCAGCCTGCGGGGGGCCGACACAGATACGCAGTATTTT.